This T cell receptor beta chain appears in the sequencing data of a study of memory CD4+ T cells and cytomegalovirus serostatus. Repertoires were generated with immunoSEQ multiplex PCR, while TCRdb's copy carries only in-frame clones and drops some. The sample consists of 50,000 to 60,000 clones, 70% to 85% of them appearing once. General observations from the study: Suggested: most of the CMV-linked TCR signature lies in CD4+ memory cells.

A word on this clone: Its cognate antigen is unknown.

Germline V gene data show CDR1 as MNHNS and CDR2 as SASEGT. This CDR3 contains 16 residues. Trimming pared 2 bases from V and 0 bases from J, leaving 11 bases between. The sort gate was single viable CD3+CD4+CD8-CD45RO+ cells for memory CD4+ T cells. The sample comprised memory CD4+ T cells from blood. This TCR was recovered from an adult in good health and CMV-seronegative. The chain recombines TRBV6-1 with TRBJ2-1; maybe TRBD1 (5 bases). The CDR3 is CASSELGAISYNEQFF. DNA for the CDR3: TGTGCCAGCAGTGAATTAGGGGCCATCTCCTACAATGAGCAGTTCTTC.